One and the same sample provided the 21 T cell receptor beta chains below, sequenced in a study of blood T cell repertoires in COVID-19. The table came from immunoSEQ multiplex PCR; TCRdb's copy has only in-frame clones and leaves some out. The sample has approximately 480,000 clones; roughly 89% are singletons. What was sequenced was peripheral blood. These TCRs come from a young man with COVID-19, enrolled during active disease.

This clone was seen once. The rearrangement links TRBV3-1 (or the pseudogene TRBV3-2) to TRBJ2-7; D is unresolved. The germline V gene encodes CDR1 LGHDT and CDR2 YNNKEL (reference sequence). The ends were cut back, 1 base at V and 4 bases at J, with 8 bases in the middle. The length of the CDR3 is 13 residues. The CDR3 loop reads CASSQVYPYEQYF. The CDR3 coding sequence is TGTGCCAGCAGCCAAGTTTATCCGTACGAGCAGTACTTC.

The V call is TRBV13, the J call TRBJ1-6; D remains unclear. The length of the CDR3 is 13 residues. V was clipped by 6 bases and J by 10 bases, with 13 bases between them. Germline V gene data show CDR1 as PRHDT and CDR2 as FYEKMQ (reference sequence). The CDR3 nucleotides are TGTGCCAGCAGTAGCGACCTTGAATCACCCCTCCACTTT. Translated, it gives CASSSDLESPLHF.

The J gene is TRBJ1-1, the V gene TRBV29-1, with TRBD1 matching 7 bases. Germline CDR1 reads SQVTM; CDR2 reads ANQGSEA. The CDR3 has 13 amino acids. Trimming removed 6 bases from V and 1 base from J; junction bases left unmatched: 5. This CDR3 reads CSVVDRSNTEAFF. DNA of the CDR3: TGCAGCGTCGTGGACAGGTCGAACACTGAAGCTTTCTTT. Full variable domain (remainder filled in from reference TRBV29-1 and TRBJ1-1): SAVISQKPSRDICQRGTSLTIQCQVDSQVTMMFWYRQQPGQSLTLIATANQGSEATYESGFVIDKFPISRPNLTFSTLTVSNMSPEDSSIYLCSVVDRSNTEAFFGQGTRLTVV.

The V gene is TRBV6-2 or TRBV6-3, the J gene TRBJ1-5, with D unresolved. The CDR3 runs 12 residues. V dropped 4 bases and J dropped 6 bases, with 7 bases sitting between them. In germline, CDR1 is MNHEY, CDR2 SVGEGT. CDR3 DNA sequence: TGTGCCAGCAGTTCTTTCGTTCAGCCCCAGCATTTT. Encoded protein: CASSSFVQPQHF.

V and J are TRBV2 and TRBJ1-1; tentative D call: TRBD1 (5 bases). This CDR3 is built from 12 residues. Trimming took 10 bases from V and 5 from J, leaving 14 bases between them. Germline CDR1 and CDR2: SNHLY and FYNNEI. The CDR3 loop is CAIQAGDTEAFF. The CDR3, as DNA: TGTGCCATTCAGGCGGGGGATACTGAAGCTTTCTTT.

This chain links TRBV7-9 with TRBJ2-2; 7 positions agree with TRBD1. Germline V CDR1 and CDR2: SEHNR, FQNEAQ (reference sequence). This CDR3 is built from 17 residues. V shed 2 bases and J 4 bases; nucleotides not matched to a gene: 10. The CDR3 loop is CASSLYSRTGGTGELFF. The CDR3 coding sequence is TGTGCCAGCAGCTTATACAGCCGGACAGGAGGCACCGGGGAGCTGTTTTTT.

The V gene is TRBV6-5, the J gene TRBJ2-1; TRBD1 is a possible D gene (6 bases). Germline CDR1 MNHEY, CDR2 SVGAGI. The CDR3 totals 15 residues. V dropped 4 bases and J dropped 5 bases, with 15 bases sitting between them. The CDR3 DNA reads TGTGCCAGCAGTTCCGACAGGAGTTCCCACAATGAGCAGTTCTTC. This encodes CASSSDRSSHNEQFF.

The V gene is TRBV10-3, the J gene TRBJ2-7; a possible D gene is TRBD1 (7 bases). The V end was cut by 3 bases, the J end by 7 bases, with 16 bases between. CDR1 and CDR2 from the germline V gene are ENHRY and SYGVKD. CDR3 length equals 14 residues. DNA for the CDR3: TGTGCCATCAGTGACCTCGGACAGGCGGGAGAGCAGTACTTC. Amino acids: CAISDLGQAGEQYF.

This clone has just one count. This chain joins TRBV7-6 and TRBJ2-7, with a tentative D call TRBD2 (6 bases). The CDR3 covers 15 residues. Trimming took 1 base from V and 1 from J, leaving 11 bases between them. The germline CDR1 and CDR2 sequences are SGHVS and FNYEAQ. The CDR3 sequence: CASSLDAGRSYEQYF. CDR3 coding DNA: TGTGCCAGCAGCTTAGACGCGGGGCGGTCCTACGAGCAGTACTTC.

The CDR3 reads CASSPKTVPNEKLFF. DNA for the CDR3: TGCGCCAGCAGCCCGAAGACAGTCCCTAATGAAAAACTGTTTTTT. This chain joins TRBV4-1 and TRBJ1-4; TRBD1 might be the D (5 bases). The CDR3 covers 15 residues. V shed 4 bases and J shed 3 bases, with 12 bases lying between them. Germline CDR1 and CDR2: MGHRA and YSYEKL.

The chain recombines TRBV7-7 with TRBJ1-1; unclear D gene. This CDR3 spans 15 amino acids. Germline-derived CDR1 and CDR2 are SSHAT and FNYEAQ (reference sequence). V was shortened by 3 bases and J by 1 base, with 12 bases between the two germline ends. This CDR3 is CASSFNPDRNTEAFF. As DNA, the CDR3 is TGTGCCAGCAGCTTCAACCCCGATAGGAACACTGAAGCTTTCTTT.

The J gene is TRBJ2-7, the V gene TRBV5-1, with no clear D. The CDR3 runs 14 residues. V lost 0 bases, J lost 2 bases, and 9 bases lay in between. CDR1 is SGHRS and CDR2 is YFSETQ in the germline V gene. CDR3 region: CASSLDNPPYEQYF. Here the CDR3 DNA reads TGCGCCAGCAGCTTGGACAATCCCCCCTACGAGCAGTACTTC.

The rearrangement links TRBV9 to TRBJ2-7; 8 bases are a match to TRBD1. The CDR3 sequence is 14 residues long. After removal of 3 bases from V and 4 bases from J, the junction contained 6 bases not matched to a gene. CDR1 is SGDLS, CDR2 YYNGEE, per germline. The CDR3 sequence is CASSAGTGPYEQYF. CDR3 DNA: TGTGCCAGCAGCGCTGGGACAGGTCCTTACGAGCAGTACTTC.

The gene calls are TRBV30 and TRBJ2-5; unclear D gene. Germline CDR1 GTSNPN, CDR2 SVGIG (reference sequence). The CDR3 is 14 residues long. Trimming stripped 7 bases from V and 2 bases from J, with 17 bases between. CDR3 DNA: TGTGCCTTTTGGGCCCATGACCTTCAAGAGACCCAGTACTTC. Translation gives CAFWAHDLQETQYF.

This clone was seen a handful of times. The chain has TRBV5-1 and TRBJ2-1, with D unclear. Trimming shortened V by 4 bases and J by 1 base, and 12 bases separated the two germline ends. CDR1 SGHRS and CDR2 YFSETQ come from the germline V gene. There are 15 residues in the CDR3. The CDR3 here is CASSQTALSYNEQFF. In nucleotides, the CDR3 is TGCGCCAGCAGCCAAACAGCCCTTTCCTACAATGAGCAGTTCTTC.

The chain uses TRBV7-6 and TRBJ1-6; 7 bases fit TRBD1. Trimming cost V 2 bases and J 6 bases; bases outside gene matches: 4. This CDR3 is 15 amino acids long. Germline assignment: CDR1 SGHVS and CDR2 FNYEAQ. The CDR3 region is CASSLTGAVNSPLHF. CDR3 in DNA: TGTGCCAGCAGCTTAACAGGGGCCGTTAATTCACCCCTCCACTTT. Combining the CDR3 with reference TRBV7-6 and TRBJ1-6 gives the whole variable domain GAGVSQSPRYKVTKRGQDVALRCDPISGHVSLYWYRQALGQGPEFLTYFNYEAQQDKSGLPNDRFSAERPEGSISTLTIQRTEQRDSAMYRCASSLTGAVNSPLHFGNGTRLTVT.

The chain links TRBV3-1 (or the pseudogene TRBV3-2) to TRBJ2-5; 8 bases match TRBD2. CDR3 length: 14 residues. V gave up 5 bases and J gave up 3 bases; unmatched junction bases: 5. The germline CDR1 and CDR2 sequences are LGHDT and YNNKEL (reference sequence). The CDR3 loop reads CASSYTSGKETQYF. The CDR3 DNA reads as TGTGCCAGCAGCTACACTAGCGGTAAAGAGACCCAGTACTTC.

V usage is TRBV5-1 and J usage is TRBJ2-1; a possible D gene is TRBD2 (6 bases). The V gene lost 4 bases and the J gene lost 4 bases, with 15 bases spanning the gap. The CDR3 covers 15 residues. Per germline, CDR1 SGHRS and CDR2 YFSETQ. The CDR3 coding sequence is TGCGCCAGCAGCCCTCAGGCGGGGTCTTACAATGAGCAGTTCTTC. Its protein product is CASSPQAGSYNEQFF.

V and J are TRBV2 and TRBJ1-1; the match to TRBD1 covers 7 bases. Unmatched junction bases numbered 6, after V lost 3 bases and J lost 5 bases. Germline lookup yields CDR1 SNHLY and CDR2 FYNNEI. CDR3 length equals 14 residues. The CDR3 sequence is CASSDKRQGTEAFF. CDR3 sequence (DNA): TGTGCCAGCAGTGATAAACGACAGGGAACTGAAGCTTTCTTT.

The rearrangement links TRBV9 to TRBJ2-1; possibly TRBD2 for D (6 bases). Germline lookup yields CDR1 SGDLS and CDR2 YYNGEE. V was cut by 3 bases and J by 4 bases, with 20 bases left in between. The CDR3 runs to 17 residues. CDR3 in DNA: TGTGCCAGCAGCGCCCCCGGGCGGGGACTGCAATACAATGAGCAGTTCTTC. Translating it yields CASSAPGRGLQYNEQFF. Filled out from reference TRBV9 and TRBJ2-1, the complete variable domain reads DSGVTQTPKHLITATGQRVTLRCSPRSGDLSVYWYQQSLDQGLQFLIQYYNGEERAKGNILERFSAQQFPDLHSELNLSSLELGDSALYFCASSAPGRGLQYNEQFFGPGTRLTVL.

The chain couples TRBV28 to TRBJ2-3, with TRBD2 matching over 8 bases. The CDR3 runs 13 residues. V lost 5 bases, J lost 15 bases, and 13 bases stayed unmatched. CDR1 is MDHEN and CDR2 is SYDVKM in the germline V gene. For the CDR3, the DNA is TGTGCCAGCAGTCCCCCCCACTGGACTAGCCCTTATTTT. It specifies CASSPPHWTSPYF.